Below are 19 T cell receptor beta chains sequenced from a single sample in a study of blood T cell repertoires in COVID-19. Clones were read by immunoSEQ multiplex PCR, and TCRdb kept only the in-frame ones, dropping some. The table includes 150,000 to 200,000 clones, 85% to 95% detected once. Sequencing input: peripheral blood. Receptors originate from a woman aged 55-70 years with COVID-19, enrolled during active disease.

The chain is built from TRBV2 and TRBJ1-1, with D tentatively TRBD1 (6 bases). CDR1 and CDR2 (germline): SNHLY, FYNNEI. This CDR3 spans 13 amino acids. Trimming removed 4 bases at V and 4 bases at J, with 10 bases between. CDR3 amino acids: CASSVQGRTEAFF. CDR3 DNA sequence: TGTGCCAGCAGTGTACAGGGACGCACTGAAGCTTTCTTT. The full variable domain, in which reference TRBV2 and TRBJ1-1 provide the parts outside the CDR3, is EPEVTQTPSHQVTQMGQEVILRCVPISNHLYFYWYRQILGQKVEFLVSFYNNEISEKSEIFDDQFSVERPDGSNFTLKIRSTKLEDSAMYFCASSVQGRTEAFFGQGTRLTVV.

This CDR3 is CASSMDRGYYGYTF. The CDR3 DNA follows: TGTGCCAGTAGTATGGACAGGGGGTACTATGGCTACACCTTC. The chain links TRBV19 to TRBJ1-2; 10 nucleotides align to TRBD1. The CDR3 has 14 amino acids. Per germline, CDR1 LNHDA and CDR2 SQIVND (reference sequence). V dropped 3 bases and J dropped 3; count of bases not matched to a gene: 1.

The chain carries TRBV4-3 and TRBJ1-2; D is ambiguous. The CDR3 consists of 15 residues. Germline assignment: CDR1 LGHNA and CDR2 YSLEER. Trimming pared 0 bases from V and 0 bases from J, leaving 8 bases between. CDR3 coding DNA: TGCGCCAGCAGCCAAGATTTAGAGGCTAACTATGGCTACACCTTC. Its translation: CASSQDLEANYGYTF.

The chain links TRBV5-4 to TRBJ2-5, with D possibly TRBD2 on 5 matching bases. Per germline, CDR1 SGHNT and CDR2 YYREEE (reference sequence). The CDR3 runs to 13 residues. Trimming left V 7 bases short and J 3 bases short, with 13 bases between. For the CDR3, the DNA is TGTGCCAGCGGCCCGTCGGAGGAAGAGACCCAGTACTTC. Protein: CASGPSEEETQYF.

This chain links TRBV5-1 with TRBJ2-7; TRBD2 might be the D (6 bases). CDR1 and CDR2 (germline): SGHRS, YFSETQ. The CDR3 contains 15 residues. V was trimmed by 5 bases and J by 5 bases, leaving 20 bases between them. This chain's CDR3 is CASRHGWGESDEQYF. DNA for the CDR3: TGCGCCAGCAGACACGGGTGGGGGGAGAGCGACGAGCAGTACTTC.

The chain combines TRBV19 with TRBJ1-2; D ambiguous. Germline V gives CDR1 LNHDA, CDR2 SQIVND (reference sequence). Trimming removed 6 bases from V and 3 bases from J, with 23 bases in between. The CDR3 totals 17 residues. CDR3 loop: CASSPRWRAAKDYGYTF. The DNA of the CDR3 is TGTGCCAGTAGCCCAAGGTGGAGGGCGGCCAAGGACTATGGCTACACCTTC.

This chain uses TRBV15 with TRBJ1-4; D is ambiguous. The germline V and J ends were trimmed by 0 bases and 8 bases, with 7 bases remaining between them. This CDR3 spans 13 amino acids. Germline V gene data show CDR1 as LNHNV and CDR2 as YYDKDF (reference sequence). For the CDR3, the DNA is TGTGCCACCAGCAGAGATGCGGGCGAAAAACTGTTTTTT. This encodes CATSRDAGEKLFF.

This sequence joins TRBV5-4 and TRBJ1-1; no firm D call. CDR1 and CDR2 (germline): SGHNT, YYREEE (reference sequence). V shed 4 bases and J shed 3 bases, with 10 bases lying between them. The CDR3 contains 13 residues. The CDR3 loop reads CASSRAGYTEAFF. Here the CDR3 DNA reads TGTGCCAGCAGCCGCGCGGGGTACACTGAAGCTTTCTTT. The full variable domain, its missing parts supplied by reference TRBV5-4 and TRBJ1-1, is ETGVTQSPTHLIKTRGQQVTLRCSSQSGHNTVSWYQQALGQGPQFIFQYYREEENGRGNFPPRFSGLQFPNYSSELNVNALELDDSALYLCASSRAGYTEAFFGQGTRLTVV.

V usage is TRBV10-3 and J usage is TRBJ2-5; 7 bases match TRBD2. The CDR3 covers 15 residues. With V trimmed by 5 bases and J by 2 bases, 8 bases remained unmatched. CDR1 and CDR2 from the germline V gene are ENHRY and SYGVKD. The CDR3 loop is CAISTGASGQETQYF. The CDR3 DNA reads as TGTGCCATCAGTACCGGGGCTAGCGGACAAGAGACCCAGTACTTC.

The chain employs TRBV28 and TRBJ2-3; 10 bases map to TRBD1. The V segment lost 6 bases and the J segment 4 bases; nucleotides outside the gene matches: 10. The CDR3 extends over 16 amino acids. Germline CDR1 is MDHEN and CDR2 is SYDVKM. CDR3 nucleotides: TGTGCCAGCAGGGGAAGGGACAGGGGTTTCTCAGATACGCAGTATTTT. This codes for CASRGRDRGFSDTQYF. The variable domain in full, with the rest retrieved from reference TRBV28 and TRBJ2-3, is DVKVTQSSRYLVKRTGEKVFLECVQDMDHENMFWYRQDPGLGLRLIYFSYDVKMKEKGDIPEGYSVSREKKERFSLILESASTNQTSMYLCASRGRDRGFSDTQYFGPGTRLTVL.

The chain links TRBV4-2 to TRBJ1-1, with D perhaps TRBD1 (6 bases). Trimming stripped 3 bases from V and 1 base from J, with 12 bases between. The CDR3 has 15 residues. Germline V gives CDR1 LGHNA, CDR2 YNFKEQ. CDR3 sequence: CASSHPGAGNTEAFF. The CDR3 region has the DNA TGTGCCAGCAGCCATCCAGGGGCGGGGAACACTGAAGCTTTCTTT.

In DNA form, the CDR3 reads TGCGCCAGCAGTCCGAGCGGGGGGGCGGACGAGCAGTACTTC. Protein sequence: CASSPSGGADEQYF. The chain has TRBV5-1 and TRBJ2-7, with TRBD2 identical over 10 bases. The CDR3 runs 14 residues. In germline, CDR1 is SGHRS, CDR2 YFSETQ. The trim removed 5 bases at V and 5 bases at J, leaving 7 bases unmatched.

This chain links TRBV7-8 with TRBJ1-3; D unresolved. CDR1 SGHVS and CDR2 FQNEAQ come from the germline V gene. V lost 3 bases, J lost 1 base, and 10 bases lay in between. There are 15 residues in the CDR3. CDR3 loop: CASSFSQASGNTIYF. In DNA, the CDR3 is TGTGCCAGCAGCTTTTCCCAAGCTTCTGGAAACACCATATATTTT.

V gene TRBV9 combines with J gene TRBJ2-4, with 9 bases matching TRBD2. This CDR3 is 16 amino acids long. The junction had 8 bases not matched to a gene; V was cut back by 0 bases and J by 7 bases. The V gene's germline CDR1 is SGDLS and CDR2 YYNGEE. CDR3 coding DNA: TGTGCCAGCAGCGTAGAGGGTAGCGGGGGATACAACATTCAGTACTTC. As protein: CASSVEGSGGYNIQYF.

The V and J genes are TRBV6-5 and TRBJ1-1; no clear D gene. Germline assignment: CDR1 MNHEY and CDR2 SVGAGI. V was pared by 2 bases and J by 6 bases, with 13 bases between. The CDR3 is 14 residues long. CDR3 region: CASSYLRGSAEAFF. The CDR3 nucleotides read TGTGCCAGCAGTTACCTGCGGGGTTCGGCTGAAGCTTTCTTT.

The chain has TRBV12-5 and TRBJ2-5; 8 bases map to TRBD2. V was pared by 2 bases and J by 5 bases, with 7 bases of the junction left unmatched. Germline-derived CDR1 and CDR2 are LGHNT and FRNRAP. The CDR3 is 15 amino acids. CDR3 sequence: CASGLSSGGGETQYF. CDR3 in DNA: TGTGCTAGTGGTTTGTCGAGCGGGGGCGGGGAGACCCAGTACTTC.

The rearrangement joins TRBV4-3 to TRBJ2-7; D might be TRBD1 (7 bases). The CDR3 totals 16 residues. V gave up 0 bases and J gave up 2 bases, with 14 bases separating them. CDR1 and CDR2 (germline): LGHNA, YSLEER. As DNA, the CDR3 is TGCGCCAGCAGCCAAGATCAGGGGGGTTCTCCCTACGAGCAGTACTTC. This encodes CASSQDQGGSPYEQYF.

The chain employs TRBV10-1 and TRBJ2-7, with D perhaps TRBD1 (5 bases). Germline V gene sequence: CDR1 WNHNN, CDR2 SYGVQD (reference sequence). The CDR3 length is 15 residues. Trimming left V 0 bases short and J 3 bases short, with 12 bases between. The chain's CDR3 is CASSESSRGGYEQYF. The CDR3 nucleotides are TGCGCCAGCAGTGAGTCGAGTAGGGGTGGCTACGAGCAGTACTTC.

V usage is TRBV27 and J usage is TRBJ1-2; a weak D match, TRBD1 (6 bases). The V end lost 5 bases, the J end lost 8 bases, and 18 bases lay between the germline ends. The V gene's germline CDR1 is MNHEY and CDR2 SMNVEV (reference sequence). The CDR3 covers 14 residues. CDR3 amino acids: CASSKRQAPWGYTF. The DNA for the CDR3 is TGTGCCAGCAGTAAAAGACAGGCTCCTTGGGGCTACACCTTC.